This record looks at one T cell receptor (beta chain) sequence and its context. Antigen: not known. The CDR3 is 14 amino acids. Germline V lookup: CDR1 SQVTM, CDR2 ANQGSEA. Trimming removed 7 bases from V and 2 bases from J, with 15 bases in between. This sample was taken from a study of cytomegalovirus exposure and HLA in healthy donors. Study-level results: A later analysis found that most CMV-associated TCR beta chains appeared HLA-restricted. When the data were analyzed later, several of the most significant clusters appeared to be linked to common viral pathogens. A cluster of highly shared sequence variants was likely a sequencing artifact.

Healthy bone marrow donors formed the donor group. Amplification used 60 Vbeta primers and 13 Jbeta primers. The table came from immunoSEQ multiplex PCR; TCRdb's copy has only in-frame clones and leaves some out. The data contain 200,000 or so clones, roughly 84% of them singletons. The receptor was isolated from a boy aged 5-17 years in good health and CMV-seronegative. The sequenced sample was PBMCs. The gene calls are TRBV29-1 and TRBJ1-3, with D perhaps matching TRBD1 (6 bases). The CDR3 nucleotides are TGCAGCGCTGATCCCACAGGGACTGGAAACACCATATATTTT. Translated, it gives CSADPTGTGNTIYF.